The following is a T cell receptor (beta chain) sequence with its context. The data originate from a study of PD-1 blockade in classical Hodgkin lymphoma. Study summary: Patients were treated with nivolumab at 3 mg/kg, and this was given intravenously every 2 weeks.

Profiling relied on immunoSEQ multiplex PCR, and the TCRdb table lists in-frame clones only, not all of them. The sample lists more than 70,000 clones, around 90% occurring once. In germline, CDR1 is KGHSH, CDR2 LQKENI. This CDR3 is built from 16 residues. The ends were cut back, 6 bases at V and 7 bases at J, with 21 bases in the middle. Each patient experienced a relapse that followed autologous stem cell transplantation, and brentuximab vedotin exposure varied. Sample: peripheral blood mononuclear cells (PBMCs), taken before the second cycle of nivolumab. The gene calls are TRBV18 and TRBJ1-4, with D perhaps TRBD1 (5 bases). This receptor was identified in a human donor with classical Hodgkin lymphoma. CDR3 DNA: TGTGCCAGCTCCTACCAGGGCGTCCTCATAGGTGAAAAACTGTTTTTT. It translates to CASSYQGVLIGEKLFF.